The 25 T cell receptor beta chains below were found in one sample sequenced in a study of blood T cell repertoires in COVID-19. TCRdb's table, derived via immunoSEQ multiplex PCR, lists solely in-frame clones and lacks some. This repertoire shows 52,000 or so clones, 83% found once; its top ten account for roughly a sixth. Sequencing was done on a sample of peripheral blood. The origin of the receptors is a middle-aged man with acute or convalescent COVID-19.

This clone was detected only a few times. The chain is built from TRBV5-1 and TRBJ1-4, with 10 bases identical to TRBD1. Germline V gene lookup returns CDR1 SGHRS and CDR2 YFSETQ. The CDR3 has 18 residues. Unmatched junction bases numbered 13, after V lost 1 base and J lost 7 bases. DNA for the CDR3: TGCGCCAGCAGCTTGTACCCCGGACAGGGGGGGATGGTTGAAAAACTGTTTTTT. Residues: CASSLYPGQGGMVEKLFF.

V usage is TRBV11-3 and J usage is TRBJ2-2; weak D call: TRBD1 (6 bases). CDR3 length: 14 residues. V lost 2 bases and J lost 7, with 11 bases in between. The germline V gene encodes CDR1 SGHNT and CDR2 YENEEA. The DNA of the CDR3 is TGTGCCAGCAGCTTATACAGGGACGGCGGGGAGCTGTTTTTT. Its translation: CASSLYRDGGELFF.

This clone was recorded only once. This chain uses TRBV7-2 with TRBJ2-1, with 10 bases lining up with TRBD2. Germline V CDR1 and CDR2: SGHTA, FQGNSA. The CDR3 loop spans 15 amino acids. J gave up 4 bases and V 6 bases, and 6 bases lay outside the gene matches. The CDR3 DNA sequence: TGTGCCAGCAGTTCAGTAGCGGGGGGTTACAATGAGCAGTTCTTC. Its protein is CASSSVAGGYNEQFF.

CDR3 nucleotides: TGTGCCAGCAGCGGTCCTCCCGGGGGGCAAGAGACCCAGTACTTC. Protein sequence: CASSGPPGGQETQYF. The chain couples TRBV9 to TRBJ2-5, with 7 bases matching TRBD2. Germline V lookup: CDR1 SGDLS, CDR2 YYNGEE. Trimming took 3 bases from V and 2 from J; bases not matched to a gene: 7. The CDR3 consists of 15 residues.

The chain is built from TRBV3-1 (or the pseudogene TRBV3-2) and TRBJ1-2, with 8 bases matching TRBD1. The trim removed 6 bases at V and 6 bases at J, leaving 9 bases unmatched. This CDR3 spans 14 amino acids. Germline CDR1 is LGHDT and CDR2 is YNNKEL (reference sequence). The CDR3 nucleotides are TGTGCCAGCAGTCCCAGGGGGCAAATGAATGGCTACACCTTC. Protein: CASSPRGQMNGYTF.

V gene TRBV2 combines with J gene TRBJ1-4; 9 nucleotides align to TRBD1. CDR1 is SNHLY, CDR2 FYNNEI, per germline. The CDR3 sequence is 15 residues long. The V and J ends lost 4 bases and 4 bases, in that order; junction bases with no gene match: 4. This CDR3 is CASSGAGQGNEKLFF. The CDR3 DNA reads TGTGCCAGCAGTGGAGCGGGACAGGGTAATGAAAAACTGTTTTTT.

V gene TRBV7-6 combines with J gene TRBJ1-3; 10 bases are a match to TRBD1. The CDR3 totals 15 residues. V dropped 4 bases and J dropped 3; count of bases not matched to a gene: 3. Germline V gives CDR1 SGHVS, CDR2 FNYEAQ. CDR3 DNA sequence: TGTGCCAGCAGCTCGGGACAGGGGAGTGGAAACACCATATATTTT. It encodes CASSSGQGSGNTIYF.

The chain employs TRBV19 and TRBJ1-1; TRBD1 matches at 7 bases. The CDR3 sequence is 13 residues long. V trimming: 8 bases; J trimming: 1 base; junction bases outside the gene matches: 4. CDR1 and CDR2 (germline): LNHDA, SQIVND (reference sequence). CDR3 sequence reads: CASGRQGNTEAFF. The DNA of the CDR3 is TGTGCCAGTGGGCGACAGGGGAACACTGAAGCTTTCTTT.

This clone has a single count. The chain joins TRBV13 to TRBJ1-3; 11 bases align to TRBD1. Per germline, CDR1 PRHDT and CDR2 FYEKMQ (reference sequence). The CDR3 consists of 16 residues. Trimming took 4 bases from V and 6 from J; bases not matched to a gene: 8. The CDR3 region has the DNA TGTGCCAGCAGCTCATACGGGACAGGGGGTACAAACACCATATATTTT. Its translation: CASSSYGTGGTNTIYF.

The chain carries TRBV25-1 and TRBJ2-7; D ambiguous. Germline CDR1 reads MGHDK; CDR2 reads SYGVNS. The V end was cut by 1 base, the J end by 1 base, with 8 bases between. The CDR3 length is 14 residues. CDR3 DNA: TGTGCCAGCAGTGAATCGGCTAGGTCCTACGAGCAGTACTTC. It encodes CASSESARSYEQYF.

V usage is TRBV19 and J usage is TRBJ1-3; D is undetermined. Germline CDR1 and CDR2: LNHDA and SQIVND (reference sequence). Trimming removed 6 bases from V and 1 base from J, with 13 bases in between. There are 15 residues in the CDR3. The CDR3 nucleotides are TGTGCCAGTAGGCCTCAAAGCGGATCTGGAAACACCATATATTTT. Amino acid sequence: CASRPQSGSGNTIYF.

J is TRBJ1-6 and V is TRBV3-1 (or the pseudogene TRBV3-2); D not resolved. Germline CDR1 is LGHDT and CDR2 is YNNKEL (reference sequence). The CDR3 spans 14 residues. Trimming took off 0 bases at V and 10 bases at J, with 10 bases between the two ends. The CDR3 loop reads CASSQDWARSPLHF. The CDR3 coding sequence is TGTGCCAGCAGCCAAGACTGGGCCCGATCACCCCTCCACTTT.

This clone was counted a single time. V usage is TRBV29-1 and J usage is TRBJ1-5, with 7 bases identical to TRBD1. The trim removed 4 bases at V and 7 bases at J, leaving 4 bases unmatched. Germline V gene data show CDR1 as SQVTM and CDR2 as ANQGSEA. The CDR3 sequence is 12 residues long. For the CDR3, the DNA is TGCAGCGTTGGACAGGGCGGACAGCCCCAGCATTTT. It specifies CSVGQGGQPQHF. Filled out from reference TRBV29-1 and TRBJ1-5, the complete variable domain reads SAVISQKPSRDICQRGTSLTIQCQVDSQVTMMFWYRQQPGQSLTLIATANQGSEATYESGFVIDKFPISRPNLTFSTLTVSNMSPEDSSIYLCSVGQGGQPQHFGDGTRLSIL.

CDR3 residues: CASSLGLAGVEQYF. CDR3 DNA: TGTGCCAGCAGCTTAGGCCTAGCGGGAGTCGAGCAGTACTTC. The chain has TRBV7-2 and TRBJ2-7; 10 nucleotides agree with TRBD2. CDR1 and CDR2 from the germline V gene are SGHTA and FQGNSA. J lost 6 bases, V lost 1 base, and 3 bases had no gene match. This CDR3 has 14 amino acids.

This rearrangement joins TRBV25-1 to TRBJ1-6, with TRBD1 matching over 7 bases. V lost 7 bases and J lost 10; bases outside the gene matches: 4. CDR1 and CDR2 from the germline V gene are MGHDK and SYGVNS. CDR3 size: 12 residues. The CDR3 spells CASTGGKSPLHF. The CDR3 coding sequence is TGTGCCAGCACAGGGGGAAAATCACCCCTCCACTTT.

This clone was observed a handful of times. The chain uses TRBV6-5 and TRBJ1-3, with a possible D match to TRBD1 (6 bases). Trimming left V 8 bases short and J 4 bases short, with 15 bases between. The germline CDR1 and CDR2 sequences are MNHEY and SVGAGI. The CDR3 consists of 14 residues. CDR3 nucleotide sequence: TGTGCCAGCCTACTAATCCAGGGGGGAAACACCATATATTTT. As protein: CASLLIQGGNTIYF.

The V call is TRBV28, the J call TRBJ1-5; D is uncertain. V was pared by 3 bases and J by 1 base, with 10 bases between. The CDR3 totals 15 residues. The germline V gene has CDR1 MDHEN and CDR2 SYDVKM. CDR3 nucleotides: TGTGCCAGCAGTTTCCGGGGAGGGAGCAATCAGCCCCAGCATTTT. Translated, it gives CASSFRGGSNQPQHF.

This sequence joins TRBV6-5 and TRBJ1-4; 7 bases align to TRBD1. J lost 4 bases, V lost 6 bases, and 5 bases had no gene match. CDR3 length: 14 residues. CDR1 and CDR2 from the germline V gene are MNHEY and SVGAGI. Written as DNA, the CDR3 is TGTGCCAGCAGAAGGACAGGATTTAATGAAAAACTGTTTTTT. Encoded protein: CASRRTGFNEKLFF.

A single count supports this clone. V gene TRBV19 combines with J gene TRBJ2-4; D gene ambiguous. In germline, CDR1 is LNHDA, CDR2 SQIVND (reference sequence). This CDR3 contains 16 residues. The germline V and J ends were trimmed by 7 bases and 2 bases, with 18 bases remaining between them. CDR3 bases: TGTGCCAGTACCTCAAGCCCGACATTAACCAAAAACATTCAGTACTTC. Its protein is CASTSSPTLTKNIQYF.

This clone has more than one count but fewer than ten. The chain joins TRBV12-3 or TRBV12-4 to TRBJ1-5, with D uncertain. The CDR3 runs 12 residues. V gave up 6 bases and J gave up 5 bases, with 8 bases separating them. CDR3 nucleotide sequence: TGTGCCAGCAGGAGCGGGGATCAGCCCCAGCATTTT. This gives the protein CASRSGDQPQHF.

The rearrangement links TRBV3-1 (or the pseudogene TRBV3-2) to TRBJ2-2, with TRBD1 matching over 7 bases. There are 17 residues in the CDR3. The ends lost 4 bases at V and 0 bases at J; junction bases unmatched: 8. Per germline, CDR1 LGHDT and CDR2 YNNKEL (reference sequence). The CDR3 sequence is CASSPTGQVANTGELFF. The CDR3 nucleotides are TGTGCCAGCAGCCCGACCGGACAGGTCGCGAACACCGGGGAGCTGTTTTTT.

The genes are TRBV5-5 and TRBJ1-2; 7 bases agree with TRBD1. Germline V gene sequence: CDR1 SGHKS, CDR2 YYEKEE (reference sequence). The CDR3 length is 13 residues. The ends lost 3 bases at V and 7 bases at J; junction bases unmatched: 6. CDR3 nucleotides: TGTGCCAGCAGCTCACAGGGGCAGGGTGGCTACACCTTC. Translation gives CASSSQGQGGYTF.

The chain has TRBV5-5 and TRBJ2-4; 7 nucleotides match TRBD1. The germline V gene encodes CDR1 SGHKS and CDR2 YYEKEE (reference sequence). J lost 1 base, V lost 4 bases, and 5 bases had no gene match. The length of the CDR3 is 15 residues. The CDR3 here is CASSGLDRAKNIQYF. In DNA, the CDR3 is TGTGCCAGCAGCGGCCTGGACAGGGCCAAAAACATTCAGTACTTC.

The CDR3 nucleotides read TGTGCCAGTATTGCACAGCCAGCCCTCTATGGCTACACCTTC. This sequence encodes CASIAQPALYGYTF. J is TRBJ1-2 and V is TRBV19; D call uncertain. The CDR3 consists of 14 residues. Germline-derived CDR1 and CDR2 are LNHDA and SQIVND (reference sequence). V was pared by 7 bases and J by 4 bases, with 16 bases between. The variable domain in full, with the rest retrieved from reference TRBV19 and TRBJ1-2, is DGGITQSPKYLFRKEGQNVTLSCEQNLNHDAMYWYRQDPGQGLRLIYYSQIVNDFQKGDIAEGYSVSREKKESFPLTVTSAQKNPTAFYLCASIAQPALYGYTFGSGTRLTVV.

V usage is TRBV5-5 and J usage is TRBJ1-1, with D unresolved. The germline V gene has CDR1 SGHKS and CDR2 YYEKEE (reference sequence). The CDR3 is 14 residues long. V shed 0 bases and J shed 1 base, with 7 bases lying between them. The CDR3 DNA follows: TGTGCCAGCAGCTTGGGGTCAGGGAACACTGAAGCTTTCTTT. Translation: CASSLGSGNTEAFF.